Here is one T cell receptor beta chain with its context. The data belong to a study of blood T cell repertoires in COVID-19. V lost 5 bases, J lost 3 bases, and 5 bases stayed unmatched. Germline V gene lookup returns CDR1 SGHTA and CDR2 FQGTGA. The CDR3 spans 15 residues. Original analysis: How many nucleated cells were present was estimated from reference gene primer amplification. Sequencing was performed with immunoSEQ multiplex PCR; in TCRdb, only in-frame clones are kept and a portion is missing. D and trimming come from the DNA, and the V and J calls and clone size come from that table. The sample holds 250,000 or so clones; around nine tenths are singletons and the top ten take 8% to 10%.

Input material: PBMCs or T cells enriched from blood (not recorded which). This receptor was obtained from a man aged 40-49 years who had recovered from COVID-19. The chain couples TRBV7-3 to TRBJ2-7; 12 bases are shared with TRBD1. For the CDR3, the DNA is TGTGCCAGCAGCCAGGGACAGGGGGCTTTCTACGAGCAGTACTTC. Residues: CASSQGQGAFYEQYF. Full variable domain (remainder filled in from reference TRBV7-3 and TRBJ2-7): GAGVSQTPSNKVTEKGKYVELRCDPISGHTALYWYRQSLGQGPEFLIYFQGTGAADDSGLPNDRFFAVRPEGSVSTLKIQRTERGDSAVYLCASSQGQGAFYEQYFGPGTRLTVT.